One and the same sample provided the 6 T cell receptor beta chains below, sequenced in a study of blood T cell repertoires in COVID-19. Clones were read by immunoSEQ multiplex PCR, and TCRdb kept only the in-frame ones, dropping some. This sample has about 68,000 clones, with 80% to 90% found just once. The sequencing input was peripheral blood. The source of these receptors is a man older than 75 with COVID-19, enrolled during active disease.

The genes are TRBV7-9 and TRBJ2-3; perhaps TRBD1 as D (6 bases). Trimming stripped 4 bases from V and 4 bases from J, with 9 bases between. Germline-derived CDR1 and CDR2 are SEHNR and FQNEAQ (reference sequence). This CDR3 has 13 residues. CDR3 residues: CASSSRGPDTQYF. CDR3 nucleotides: TGTGCCAGCAGCTCCAGGGGCCCAGATACGCAGTATTTT.

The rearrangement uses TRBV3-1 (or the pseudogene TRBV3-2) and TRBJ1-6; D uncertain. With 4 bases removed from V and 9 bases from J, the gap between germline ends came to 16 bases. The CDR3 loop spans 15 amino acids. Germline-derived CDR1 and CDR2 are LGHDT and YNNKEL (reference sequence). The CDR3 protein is CASSRLSSERSPLHF. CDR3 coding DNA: TGTGCCAGCAGCCGTCTCAGCAGCGAACGTTCACCCCTCCACTTT.

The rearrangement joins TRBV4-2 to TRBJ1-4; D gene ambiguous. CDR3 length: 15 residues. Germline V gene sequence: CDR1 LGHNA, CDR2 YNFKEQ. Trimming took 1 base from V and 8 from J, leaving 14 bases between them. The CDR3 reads CASSQANPGGEKLFF. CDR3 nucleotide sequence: TGTGCCAGCAGCCAAGCCAACCCAGGTGGCGAAAAACTGTTTTTT.

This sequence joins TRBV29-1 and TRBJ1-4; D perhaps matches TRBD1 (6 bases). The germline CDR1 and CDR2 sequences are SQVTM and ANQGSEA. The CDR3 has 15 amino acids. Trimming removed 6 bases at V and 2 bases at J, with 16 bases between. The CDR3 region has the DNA TGCAGCGTGGCCAGGGGTCTGAGGACTAATGAAAAACTGTTTTTT. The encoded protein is CSVARGLRTNEKLFF.

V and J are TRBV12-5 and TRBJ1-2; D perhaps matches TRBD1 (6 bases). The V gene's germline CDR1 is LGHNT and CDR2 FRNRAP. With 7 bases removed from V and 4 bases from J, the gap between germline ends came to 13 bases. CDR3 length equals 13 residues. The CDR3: CASALGDIYGYTF. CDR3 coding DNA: TGTGCTAGTGCCCTAGGGGACATCTATGGCTACACCTTC.

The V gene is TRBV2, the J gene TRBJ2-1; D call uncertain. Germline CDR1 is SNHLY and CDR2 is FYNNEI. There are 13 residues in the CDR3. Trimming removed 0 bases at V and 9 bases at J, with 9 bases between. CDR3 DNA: TGTGCCAGCAGTGAAGCCGACTCCCTTGAGCAGTTCTTC. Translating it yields CASSEADSLEQFF. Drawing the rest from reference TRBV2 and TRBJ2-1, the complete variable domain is EPEVTQTPSHQVTQMGQEVILRCVPISNHLYFYWYRQILGQKVEFLVSFYNNEISEKSEIFDDQFSVERPDGSNFTLKIRSTKLEDSAMYFCASSEADSLEQFFGPGTRLTVL.